This T cell receptor beta chain is drawn from a study of cytomegalovirus exposure and HLA in healthy donors. The study, taken as a whole, reports: There were some 150 TCR beta chains listed as cytomegalovirus-associated.

Unmatched junction bases numbered 5, after V lost 3 bases and J lost 5 bases. The CDR3 is 14 residues long. Germline V gene lookup returns CDR1 SGHDT and CDR2 YYEEEE. About this clone itself: No antigen is known for it. Other DNA sequences within the sample encode an identical CDR3.

Researchers ran the PCR with 60 Vbeta and 13 Jbeta primers. The assay was immunoSEQ multiplex PCR, and TCRdb's table has in-frame clones only and misses some. The repertoire holds roughly 160,000 clones, with around 77% as singletons. This sequence originates from a man aged 25-40 years in good health and CMV-seropositive. The material sequenced was PBMCs. The V call is TRBV5-6, the J call TRBJ1-1; 9 positions agree with TRBD1. CDR3: CASSWGQGWTEAFF. Written as DNA, the CDR3 is TGTGCCAGCAGCTGGGGACAGGGCTGGACTGAAGCTTTCTTT.